Listed below are T cell receptor beta chains from one sample, sequenced in a study of beta chain features in type 1 diabetes. Profiling relied on immunoSEQ multiplex PCR, and the TCRdb table lists in-frame clones only, not all of them. The sample gives under 250,000 clones, about 30% of which show up once; around 4% is in the top ten. Sample: central memory CD4+ T cells from blood. The receptors shown here come from a man aged 25 to 45 in good health. Each CDR3 is given without its conserved first and last residue. The size entry is marked missing in some rows and otherwise reads once, few, many or a size class.

CDR3 protein,J gene,clone size,V gene
AISPEAETEAF,TRBJ1-1,-,TRBV10-3
AISATSEETQY,TRBJ2-5,few,TRBV10-3
ATSRDITSANYGYT,TRBJ1-2,-,TRBV15
ASSLDRWSDEQY,TRBJ2-7,few,TRBV5-1
ASSPTGGNTEAF,TRBJ1-1,few,TRBV18
ASSLWGEGGLPTQY,TRBJ2-5,-,TRBV5-4
ASSLGGFQETQY,TRBJ2-5,-,TRBV11-2
SVSDRFQETQY,TRBJ2-5,-,TRBV29-1
AISESRQGDTQY,TRBJ2-3,-,TRBV10-3
ASSIVSGQTKETQY,TRBJ2-5,few,TRBV19
ASSYRGVLGETQY,TRBJ2-5,-,TRBV6-6
ASTVGQVNNEQF,TRBJ2-1,-,TRBV19
ASSLGGQQSYGYT,TRBJ1-2,few,TRBV7-6
ASSLVRGASTYEQY,TRBJ2-7,-,TRBV13
ASTRRGTDNSPLH,TRBJ1-6,few,TRBV5-4
ASSLVGGETQY,TRBJ2-5,few,TRBV5-4
ASSFLPSGGNNEQF,TRBJ2-1,many,TRBV5-1
ASRPTGVEQF,TRBJ2-1,few,TRBV7-9